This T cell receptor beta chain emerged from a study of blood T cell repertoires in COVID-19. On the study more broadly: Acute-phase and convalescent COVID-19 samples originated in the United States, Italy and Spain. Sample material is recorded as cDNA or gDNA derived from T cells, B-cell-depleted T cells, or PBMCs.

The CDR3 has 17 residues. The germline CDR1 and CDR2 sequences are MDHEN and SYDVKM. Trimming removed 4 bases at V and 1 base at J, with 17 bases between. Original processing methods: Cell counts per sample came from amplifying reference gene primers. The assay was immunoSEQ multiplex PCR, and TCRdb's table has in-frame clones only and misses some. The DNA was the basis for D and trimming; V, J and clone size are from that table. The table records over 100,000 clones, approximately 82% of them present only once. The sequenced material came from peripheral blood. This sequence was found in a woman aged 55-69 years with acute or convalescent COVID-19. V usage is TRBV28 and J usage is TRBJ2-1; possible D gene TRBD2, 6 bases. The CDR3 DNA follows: TGTGCCAGCAGTTCTGGGACTGGTAGGGGATCCTACAATGAGCAGTTCTTC. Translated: CASSSGTGRGSYNEQFF.